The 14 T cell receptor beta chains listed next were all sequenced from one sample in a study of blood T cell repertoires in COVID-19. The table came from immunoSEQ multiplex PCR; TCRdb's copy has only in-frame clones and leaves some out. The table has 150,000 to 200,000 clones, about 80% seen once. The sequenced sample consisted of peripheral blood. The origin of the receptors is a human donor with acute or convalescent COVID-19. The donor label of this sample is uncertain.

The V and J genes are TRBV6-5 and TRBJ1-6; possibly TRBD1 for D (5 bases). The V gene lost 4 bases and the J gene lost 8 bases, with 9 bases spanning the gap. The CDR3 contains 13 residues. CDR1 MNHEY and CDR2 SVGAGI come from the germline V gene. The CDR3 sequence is CASSFDSYSPLHF. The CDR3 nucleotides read TGTGCCAGCAGTTTCGACAGTTATTCACCCCTCCACTTT.

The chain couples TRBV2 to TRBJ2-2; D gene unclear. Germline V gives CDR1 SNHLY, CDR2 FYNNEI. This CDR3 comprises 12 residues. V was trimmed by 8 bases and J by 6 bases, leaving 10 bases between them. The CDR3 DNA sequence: TGTGCCAGCTCCCCCTTCCCCGGGGAGCTGTTTTTT. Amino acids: CASSPFPGELFF. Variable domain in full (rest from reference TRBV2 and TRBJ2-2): EPEVTQTPSHQVTQMGQEVILRCVPISNHLYFYWYRQILGQKVEFLVSFYNNEISEKSEIFDDQFSVERPDGSNFTLKIRSTKLEDSAMYFCASSPFPGELFFGEGSRLTVL.

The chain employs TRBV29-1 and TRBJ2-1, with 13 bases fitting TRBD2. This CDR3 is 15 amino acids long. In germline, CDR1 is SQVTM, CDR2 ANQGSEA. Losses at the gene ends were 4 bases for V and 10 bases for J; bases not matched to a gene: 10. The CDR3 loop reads CSVVLGLAGIEEQFF. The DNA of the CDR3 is TGCAGCGTTGTCCTGGGACTAGCGGGAATTGAGGAGCAGTTCTTC.

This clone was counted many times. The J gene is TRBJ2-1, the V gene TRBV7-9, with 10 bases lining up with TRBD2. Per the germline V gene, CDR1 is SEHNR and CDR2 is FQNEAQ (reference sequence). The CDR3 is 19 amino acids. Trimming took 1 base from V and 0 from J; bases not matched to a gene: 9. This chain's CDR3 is CASSLGRLAGASSYNEQFF. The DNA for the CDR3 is TGTGCCAGCAGCTTAGGGAGGCTAGCGGGAGCCAGCTCCTACAATGAGCAGTTCTTC.

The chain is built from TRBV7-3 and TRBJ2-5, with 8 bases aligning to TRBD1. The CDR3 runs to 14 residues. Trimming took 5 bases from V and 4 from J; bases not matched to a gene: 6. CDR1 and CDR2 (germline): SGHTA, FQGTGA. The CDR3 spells CASSVGQGRETQYF. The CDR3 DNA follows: TGTGCCAGCAGCGTAGGACAGGGACGAGAGACCCAGTACTTC.

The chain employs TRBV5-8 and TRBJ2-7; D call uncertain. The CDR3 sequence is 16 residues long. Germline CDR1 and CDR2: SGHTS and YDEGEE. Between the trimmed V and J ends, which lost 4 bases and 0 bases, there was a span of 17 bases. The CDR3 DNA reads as TGTGCCAGCAGCCCGAGTTTCGAGGCCCTCTCCTACGAGCAGTACTTC. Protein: CASSPSFEALSYEQYF. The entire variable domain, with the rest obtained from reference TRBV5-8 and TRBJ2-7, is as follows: EAGVTQSPTHLIKTRGQQATLRCSPISGHTSVYWYQQALGLGLQFLLWYDEGEERNRGNFPPRFSGRQFPNYSSELNVNALELEDSALYLCASSPSFEALSYEQYFGPGTRLTVT.

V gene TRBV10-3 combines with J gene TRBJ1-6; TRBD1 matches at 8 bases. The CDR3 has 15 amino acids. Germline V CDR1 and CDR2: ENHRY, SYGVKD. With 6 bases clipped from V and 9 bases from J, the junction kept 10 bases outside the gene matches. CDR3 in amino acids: CAISPTQGAGSPLHF. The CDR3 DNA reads TGTGCCATCAGCCCCACCCAGGGGGCGGGTTCACCCCTCCACTTT.

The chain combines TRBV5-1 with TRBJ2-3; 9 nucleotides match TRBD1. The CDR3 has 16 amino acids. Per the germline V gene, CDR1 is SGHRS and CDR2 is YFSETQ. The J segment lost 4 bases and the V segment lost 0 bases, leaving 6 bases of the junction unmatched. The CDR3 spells CASSLGGTGISDTQYF. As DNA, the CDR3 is TGCGCCAGCAGCTTGGGGGGGACAGGGATCTCAGATACGCAGTATTTT.

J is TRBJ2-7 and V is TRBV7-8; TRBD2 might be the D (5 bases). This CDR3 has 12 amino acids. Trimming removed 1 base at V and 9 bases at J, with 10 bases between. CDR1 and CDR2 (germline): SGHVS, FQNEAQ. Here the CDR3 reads CASSLGTGVQYF. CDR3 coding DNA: TGTGCCAGCAGCTTAGGGACTGGGGTGCAGTACTTC. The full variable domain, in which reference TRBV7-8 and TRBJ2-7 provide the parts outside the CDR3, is GAGVSQSPRYKVAKRGQDVALRCDPISGHVSLFWYQQALGQGPEFLTYFQNEAQLDKSGLPSDRFFAERPEGSVSTLKIQRTQQEDSAVYLCASSLGTGVQYFGPGTRLTVT.

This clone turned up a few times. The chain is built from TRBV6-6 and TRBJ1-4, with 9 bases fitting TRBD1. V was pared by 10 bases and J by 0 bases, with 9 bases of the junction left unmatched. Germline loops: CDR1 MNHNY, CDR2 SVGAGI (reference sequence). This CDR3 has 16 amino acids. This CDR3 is CATRGTGIATNEKLFF. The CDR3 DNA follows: TGTGCCACCCGGGGGACAGGGATAGCAACTAATGAAAAACTGTTTTTT.

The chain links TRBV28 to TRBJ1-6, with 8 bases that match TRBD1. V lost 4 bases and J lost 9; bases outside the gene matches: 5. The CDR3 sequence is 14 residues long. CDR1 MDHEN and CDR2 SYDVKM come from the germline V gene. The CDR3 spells CASSSSGQGSPLHF. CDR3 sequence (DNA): TGTGCCAGCAGTTCGAGCGGACAGGGTTCACCCCTCCACTTT.

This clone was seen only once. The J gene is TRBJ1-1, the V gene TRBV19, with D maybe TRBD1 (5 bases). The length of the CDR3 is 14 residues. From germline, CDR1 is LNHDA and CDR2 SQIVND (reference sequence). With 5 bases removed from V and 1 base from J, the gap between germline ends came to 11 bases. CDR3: CASSPGLTNTEAFF. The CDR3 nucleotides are TGTGCCAGTAGTCCGGGACTGACGAACACTGAAGCTTTCTTT.

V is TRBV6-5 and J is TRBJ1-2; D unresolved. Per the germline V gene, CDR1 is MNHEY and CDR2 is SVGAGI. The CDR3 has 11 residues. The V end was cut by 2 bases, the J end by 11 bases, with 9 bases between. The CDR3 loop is CASSYGLTYTF. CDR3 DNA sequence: TGTGCCAGCAGTTACGGACTAACATACACCTTC.

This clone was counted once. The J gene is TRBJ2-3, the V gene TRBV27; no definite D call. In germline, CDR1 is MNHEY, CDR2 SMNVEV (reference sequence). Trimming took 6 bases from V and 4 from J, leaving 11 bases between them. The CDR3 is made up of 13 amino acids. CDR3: CASSHSPADTQYF. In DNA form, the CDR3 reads TGTGCCAGCAGCCATAGCCCCGCAGATACGCAGTATTTT.